The table lists the clone carrying this TCR beta chain with a few counts. The antigen remains undetermined. Donors were healthy HIV-negative adults without recent acute infections or vaccinations. This CDR3 has 13 amino acids. The germline V and J ends were trimmed by 5 bases and 5 bases, with 10 bases remaining between them. Germline values: CDR1 SEHNR, CDR2 FQNEAQ (reference sequence). This specimen belongs to a study of shared clonotypes between healthy human individuals. Regarding the study as a whole: Shared clonotypes: about 4.6% naive CD4, approximately 3.4% naive CD8, less than 2.5% memory CD4, 0.4% to 0.5% memory CD8. In contrast to clonotypes shared by all four donors, non-shared clonotypes had lower generation probabilities.

Some clones are missing from TCRdb's copy, which holds only in-frame ones; the method was immunoSEQ multiplex PCR. The data hold approximately 1.1 million clones, with approximately 80% observed a single time. The sequenced sample was memory CD4+ T cells from PBMCs. Subset defined: CD45RA-negative fraction. This clonotype originated in a man aged 18 to 29 in good health. Some clones in this sample may be carry-over from other donors' samples. This chain links TRBV7-9 with TRBJ1-5; D unclear. The CDR3 DNA sequence: TGTGCCAGCAGCGCCTCGGGAGATCAGCCCCAGCATTTT. Translation: CASSASGDQPQHF.